This TCR beta chain was identified during a study of blood T cell repertoires in COVID-19. At the level of the study: Samples came from the United States, Italy and Spain, spanning acute and convalescent COVID-19. T cells, B-cell-depleted T cells, or PBMCs provided the cDNA or gDNA that served as material.

In the authors' workflow: The authors estimated nucleated cell counts from reference gene primer amplification. Some clones are missing from TCRdb's copy, which holds only in-frame ones; the method was immunoSEQ multiplex PCR. The D gene and trimming were derived from the DNA, and the V and J assignments and clone size from that table. In the table there are about 80,000 clones, approximately 88% of which are singletons. Germline assignment: CDR1 SNHLY and CDR2 FYNNEI. J gave up 8 bases and V 7 bases, and 4 bases lay outside the gene matches. The CDR3 is 13 residues long. This receptor was taken from a woman older than 75 with acute or convalescent COVID-19. Sequencing used peripheral blood. The rearrangement joins TRBV2 to TRBJ2-1, with TRBD2 identical over 11 bases. The CDR3 spells CASTTSGVDEQFF. The CDR3 nucleotides read TGTGCCAGCACGACTAGCGGGGTGGATGAGCAGTTCTTC.